This is a list of T cell receptor beta chains from one sample in a study of shared clonotypes between healthy human individuals. Some clones are missing from TCRdb's copy, which holds only in-frame ones; the method was immunoSEQ multiplex PCR. Among roughly 2,500,000 clones listed, roughly 93% were seen once. Material: naive CD4+ T cells from PBMCs. The receptors derive from a man aged 18 to 30 in good health. Some clones in this sample may be carry-over from other donors' samples. The CDR3 runs from the conserved cysteine through the conserved F or W. Fields, in order: V gene, clone size, J gene, D gene, CDR3 protein, CDR3 DNA. D genes are given only for firm matches. Clone size is shown for a subset of rows, as once, few, many or a class of expanded clone.

TRBV4-2	.	TRBJ2-3	.	CASSQILGSTDTQYF	TGTGCCAGCAGCCAAATCTTGGGCTCCACAGATACGCAGTATTTT
TRBV5-4	.	TRBJ2-7	TRBD2	CASSLAGGQYEQYF	TGTGCCAGCAGCTTAGCGGGAGGGCAGTACGAGCAGTACTTC
TRBV6-5	once	TRBJ1-5	.	CASRRVDSNQPQHF	TGTGCCAGCAGGAGGGTTGATAGCAATCAGCCCCAGCATTTT
TRBV2	few	TRBJ1-4	.	CASSGQGEKLFF	TGTGCCAGCAGTGGGCAGGGCGAAAAACTGTTTTTT
TRBV7-2	.	TRBJ2-7	.	CASSLQFQNYEQYF	TGTGCCAGCAGCTTACAATTCCAGAACTACGAGCAGTACTTC
TRBV10-3	.	TRBJ1-1	.	CAISESMGGTEAFF	TGTGCCATCAGTGAGTCGATGGGGGGCACTGAAGCTTTCTTT
TRBV28	.	TRBJ1-1	.	CASSPPRGLNPEAFF	TGTGCCAGCAGTCCGCCGAGGGGATTAAACCCCGAAGCTTTCTTT
TRBV30	.	TRBJ1-6	TRBD1	CAWSADRSSPLHF	TGTGCCTGGAGTGCGGACAGGAGTTCACCCCTCCACTTT
TRBV7-3	.	TRBJ2-2	.	CASSLTAGVISGELFF	TGTGCCAGCAGCTTAACCGCAGGGGTTATTTCCGGGGAGCTGTTTTTT
TRBV27	.	TRBJ1-3	.	CASSSRPPWSNGNTIYF	TGTGCCAGCAGTTCCCGACCCCCCTGGAGCAATGGAAACACCATATATTTT
TRBV9	.	TRBJ2-1	.	CASSVGLLNNEQFF	TGTGCCAGCAGCGTAGGGCTCCTGAACAATGAGCAGTTCTTC
TRBV11-2	.	TRBJ2-7	TRBD2	CASSLDGTSFYEQYF	TGTGCCAGCAGCTTAGATGGGACTAGCTTCTACGAGCAGTACTTC
TRBV11-2	.	TRBJ2-6	.	CASSPLRGANVLTF	TGTGCCAGCAGCCCTCTCCGTGGGGCCAACGTCCTGACTTTC
TRBV28	.	TRBJ2-7	.	CASSSRGAAISYEQYF	TGTGCCAGCAGTTCGAGGGGTGCGGCGATCTCCTACGAGCAGTACTTC
TRBV5-1	.	TRBJ2-2	TRBD2	CASSYSSGDTGELFF	TGCGCCAGCAGCTATTCTAGCGGGGACACCGGGGAGCTGTTTTTT
TRBV6-5	.	TRBJ2-4	.	CASYYAAKNIQYF	TGTGCCAGCTATTACGCCGCCAAAAACATTCAGTACTTC
TRBV11-2	.	TRBJ2-2	.	CASSRLGRLGGELFF	TGTGCCAGCAGTAGGTTGGGCCGCCTGGGCGGGGAGCTGTTTTTT
TRBV6-5	.	TRBJ2-7	TRBD1	CASRDRGLPYEQYF	TGTGCCAGCAGGGACAGGGGACTACCCTACGAGCAGTACTTC
TRBV29-1	.	TRBJ1-2	.	CSVAGSRADSGYTF	TGCAGCGTTGCGGGCTCAAGGGCCGACAGTGGCTACACCTTC
TRBV9	.	TRBJ2-7	TRBD1	CASSHAGTGDVYEQYF	TGTGCCAGCAGCCACGCCGGGACAGGGGACGTTTACGAGCAGTACTTC
TRBV7-7	once	TRBJ2-1	.	CASSPITSGDKEFF	TGTGCCAGCAGCCCCATAACGTCGGGGGACAAGGAGTTCTTC
TRBV7-9	few	TRBJ2-7	TRBD2	CASSLGREGLEQYF	TGTGCCAGCAGCTTGGGGCGGGAGGGCCTCGAGCAGTACTTC
TRBV7-2	.	TRBJ2-3	.	CASSNTDTQYF	TGTGCCAGCAGCAACACAGATACGCAGTATTTT
TRBV11-2	.	TRBJ2-2	.	CASSLEAYGYDTGELFF	TGTGCCAGCAGCTTAGAAGCGTATGGGTATGACACCGGGGAGCTGTTTTTT
TRBV2	.	TRBJ2-7	TRBD2	CASSDRLAGRGEQYF	TGTGCCAGCAGTGACCGACTAGCGGGTAGGGGGGAGCAGTACTTC
TRBV5-1	.	TRBJ2-7	TRBD1	CASSSTGGYEQYF	TGCGCCAGCAGCTCTACAGGGGGCTACGAGCAGTACTTC
TRBV7-9	.	TRBJ2-1	TRBD2	CASSQNRGLAGVWDEQFF	TGTGCCAGCAGCCAAAATAGGGGACTAGCGGGAGTTTGGGATGAGCAGTTCTTC
TRBV5-4	.	TRBJ2-7	.	CASSSGVIGAGEQYF	TGTGCCAGCAGCTCGGGGGTTATTGGGGCTGGAGAGCAGTACTTC
TRBV7-2	.	TRBJ2-5	.	CASSRWTGLGETQYF	TGTGCCAGCAGCCGCTGGACGGGCTTGGGGGAGACCCAGTACTTC
TRBV7-2	once	TRBJ2-5	TRBD2	CASSLGWTSLVETQYF	TGTGCCAGCAGCTTAGGATGGACTAGTCTTGTTGAGACCCAGTACTTC
TRBV15	once	TRBJ2-1	.	CATSRDLSGSEQFF	TGTGCCACCAGCAGAGATTTGAGTGGCAGTGAGCAGTTCTTC
TRBV19	.	TRBJ2-1	.	CASSMSGSGLNNEQFF	TGTGCCAGTAGTATGTCCGGCAGTGGGCTTAACAATGAGCAGTTCTTC
TRBV30	.	TRBJ2-3	.	CAWSPSDTQYF	TGTGCCTGGTCCCCTAGCGATACGCAGTATTTT
TRBV7-8	.	TRBJ1-1	.	CASSSRRVLLSTEAFF	TGTGCCAGCAGCTCGCGTAGGGTACTGCTCTCCACTGAAGCTTTCTTT
TRBV5-8	.	TRBJ1-2	.	CASSQAILDSKRSYGYTF	TGTGCCAGCAGCCAGGCTATTTTGGACAGCAAAAGGAGCTATGGCTACACCTTC
TRBV5-1	.	TRBJ2-7	.	CASSSNPTVTYEQYF	TGCGCCAGCAGCTCCAACCCGACAGTCACCTACGAGCAGTACTTC